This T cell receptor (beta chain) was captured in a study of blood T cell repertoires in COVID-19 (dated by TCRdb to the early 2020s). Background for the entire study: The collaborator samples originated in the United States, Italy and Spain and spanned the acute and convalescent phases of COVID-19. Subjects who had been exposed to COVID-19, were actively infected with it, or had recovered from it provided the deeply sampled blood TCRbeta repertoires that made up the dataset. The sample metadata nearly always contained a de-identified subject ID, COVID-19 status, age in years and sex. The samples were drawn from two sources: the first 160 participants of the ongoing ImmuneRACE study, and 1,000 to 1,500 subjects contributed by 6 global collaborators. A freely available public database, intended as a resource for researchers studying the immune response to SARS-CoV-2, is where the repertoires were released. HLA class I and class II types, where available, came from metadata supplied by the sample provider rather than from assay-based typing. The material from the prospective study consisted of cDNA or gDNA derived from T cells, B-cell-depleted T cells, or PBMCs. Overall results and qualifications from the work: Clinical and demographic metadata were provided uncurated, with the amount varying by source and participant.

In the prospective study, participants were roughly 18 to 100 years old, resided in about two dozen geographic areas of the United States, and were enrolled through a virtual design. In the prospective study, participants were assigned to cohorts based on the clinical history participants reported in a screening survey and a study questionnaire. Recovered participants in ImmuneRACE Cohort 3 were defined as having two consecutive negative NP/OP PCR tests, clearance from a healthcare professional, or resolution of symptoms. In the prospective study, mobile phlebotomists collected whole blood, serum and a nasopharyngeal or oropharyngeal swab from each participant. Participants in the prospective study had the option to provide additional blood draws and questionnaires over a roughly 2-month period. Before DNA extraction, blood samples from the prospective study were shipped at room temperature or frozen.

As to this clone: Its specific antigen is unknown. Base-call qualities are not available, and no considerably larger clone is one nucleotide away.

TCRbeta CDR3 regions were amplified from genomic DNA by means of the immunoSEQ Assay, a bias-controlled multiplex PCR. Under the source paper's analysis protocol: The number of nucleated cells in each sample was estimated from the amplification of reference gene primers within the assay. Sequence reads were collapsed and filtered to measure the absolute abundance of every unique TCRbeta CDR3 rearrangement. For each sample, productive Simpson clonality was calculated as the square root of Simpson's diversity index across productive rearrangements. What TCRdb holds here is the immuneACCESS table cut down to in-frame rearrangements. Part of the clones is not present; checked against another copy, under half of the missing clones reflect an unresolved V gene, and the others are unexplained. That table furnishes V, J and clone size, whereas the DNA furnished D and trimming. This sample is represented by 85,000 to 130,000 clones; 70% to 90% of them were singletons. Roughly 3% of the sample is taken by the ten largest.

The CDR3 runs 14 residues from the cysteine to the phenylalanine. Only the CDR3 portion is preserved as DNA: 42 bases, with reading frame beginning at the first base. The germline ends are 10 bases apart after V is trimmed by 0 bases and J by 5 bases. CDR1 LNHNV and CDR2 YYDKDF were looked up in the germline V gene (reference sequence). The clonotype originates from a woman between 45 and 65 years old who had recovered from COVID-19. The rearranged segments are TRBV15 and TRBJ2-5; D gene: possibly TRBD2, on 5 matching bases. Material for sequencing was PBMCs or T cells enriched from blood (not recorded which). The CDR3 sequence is CATSRDSRRETQYF. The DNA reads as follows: TGTGCCACCAGCAGAGATTCCAGGAGGGAGACCCAGTACTTC. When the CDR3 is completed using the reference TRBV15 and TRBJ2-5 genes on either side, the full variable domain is DAMVIQNPRYQVTQFGKPVTLSCSQTLNHNVMYWYQQKSSQAPKLLFHYYDKDFNNEADTPDNFQSRRPNTSFCFLDIRSPGLGDTAMYLCATSRDSRRETQYFGPGTRLLVL.